Each of the 14 T cell receptor beta chains below was sequenced from the same sample in a study of T cells in Graves' hyperthyroidism and ophthalmopathy. Template material for amplifying TCR beta CDR3 regions consisted of RNA transcripts. A set of HTBI primers served as the primers for a first-round RT-PCR of the TCR CDR3. MiXCR, run by TCRdb on the multiplex PCR reads, gives a single entry per CDR3 protein. This table has 660,000 or so distinct CDR3 sequences, around 21% appearing once. Sequencing used blood. The receptors here all came from a man aged 30 to 45 with Graves' ophthalmopathy.

This clonotype came up many times. V gene TRBV3-1 combines with J gene TRBJ1-6; D possibly corresponds to TRBD1 (6 bases). Germline values: CDR1 LGHDT, CDR2 YNNKEL (reference sequence). With 4 bases removed from V and 9 bases from J, the gap between germline ends came to 13 bases. The CDR3 is 14 amino acids. The CDR3 here is CASSRAQGGSPLHF. The CDR3 bases are TGTGCCAGCAGCCGAGCACAGGGTGGTTCACCCCTCCACTTT.

The V and J genes are TRBV20-1 and TRBJ1-1, with TRBD1 matching 7 bases. The CDR3 covers 16 residues. CDR1 is DFQATT, CDR2 SNEGSKA, per germline (reference sequence). Trimming took 1 base from V and 0 from J; bases not matched to a gene: 8. The CDR3 spells CSARAPRGQVNTEAFF. In nucleotides, the CDR3 is TGCAGTGCTAGAGCCCCCCGAGGACAGGTGAACACTGAAGCTTTCTTT.

In this sample, this clonotype turned up many times. The chain uses TRBV6-5 and TRBJ2-1; D not resolved. Germline V lookup: CDR1 MNHEY, CDR2 SVGAGI. This CDR3 comprises 17 residues. Trimming pared 0 bases from V and 2 bases from J, leaving 14 bases between. CDR3 residues: CASSYSRPATAYNEQFF. The CDR3 region has the DNA TGTGCCAGCAGTTACTCGCGTCCCGCGACGGCCTACAATGAGCAGTTCTTC.

This chain connects TRBV29-1 to TRBJ1-1, with TRBD1 matching over 8 bases. The J segment lost 5 bases and the V segment lost 7 bases, leaving 9 bases of the junction unmatched. From germline, CDR1 is SQVTM and CDR2 ANQGSEA. CDR3 length: 13 residues. The CDR3 here is CSAIGQGSTEAFF. In DNA form, the CDR3 reads TGCAGCGCCATCGGACAGGGAAGTACTGAAGCTTTCTTT.

The chain recombines TRBV4-1 with TRBJ2-7, with D uncertain. CDR1 MGHRA and CDR2 YSYEKL come from the germline V gene. The V and J ends lost 4 bases and 4 bases respectively, with 14 bases between them. CDR3 length equals 14 residues. CDR3 amino acids: CASSPGKWGYEQYF. The CDR3 DNA follows: TGCGCCAGCAGCCCTGGGAAGTGGGGATACGAGCAGTACTTC.

This clonotype came up once. The junction does not match germline at one end; this may be a read error. The V call is TRBV7-3, the J call TRBJ2-1, with 8 bases aligning to TRBD2. This CDR3 is built from 16 residues. In germline, CDR1 is SGHTA, CDR2 FQGTGA. The CDR3 bases are TGTGCCAGCAGCTCCACCGGGACTAGTGGTTACAGTGAGCAGTTCTTC. Translated, it gives CASSSTGTSGYSEQFF.

This clonotype has a count of ten or more. This chain's CDR3 is CASSLGGSYYEQYF. CDR3 nucleotides: TGTGCCAGCAGCTTGGGGGGCAGCTACTACGAGCAGTACTTC. The chain carries TRBV7-9 and TRBJ2-7, with D possibly being TRBD1 or TRBD2 (6 bases each). The CDR3 runs 14 residues. Per germline, CDR1 SEHNR and CDR2 FQNEAQ (reference sequence). Trimming cost V 3 bases and J 3 bases, with 12 bases left between them.

The rearrangement uses TRBV6-1 and TRBJ2-7; D may be TRBD1 or TRBD2 (5 bases each). Trimming removed 7 bases from V and 0 bases from J, with 13 bases in between. In germline, CDR1 is MNHNS, CDR2 SASEGT. The CDR3 loop spans 14 amino acids. In DNA form, the CDR3 reads TGTGCCAGCACTGGGGGACGGAGCTCCTACGAGCAGTACTTC. Translation gives CASTGGRSSYEQYF.

The chain carries TRBV6-2 or TRBV6-3 and TRBJ2-7; the D gene is possibly TRBD1 (6 bases). V lost 2 bases and J 3 bases, leaving 11 bases between the germline ends. This CDR3 has 14 amino acids. CDR1 MNHEY and CDR2 SVGEGT come from the germline V gene. The CDR3 region has the DNA TGTGCCAGCAGTTACGGAACCAGGGGCTACGAGCAGTACTTC. This gives the protein CASSYGTRGYEQYF.

This clonotype was seen only a few times. J is TRBJ2-2 and V is TRBV24-1; no firm D call. In germline, CDR1 is KGHDR, CDR2 SFDVKD. This CDR3 comprises 14 residues. V was pared by 1 base and J by 6 bases, with 8 bases between. The CDR3 protein is CATSDFYPSGELFF. CDR3 bases: TGTGCCACCAGTGATTTTTATCCGTCCGGGGAGCTGTTTTTT.

This chain joins TRBV11-2 and TRBJ2-1; 13 bases agree with TRBD2. Germline CDR1 SGHAT, CDR2 FQNNGV. The length of the CDR3 is 15 residues. With 3 bases clipped from V and 9 bases from J, the junction kept 5 bases outside the gene matches. The CDR3 here is CASSFGTSGKGEQFF. The CDR3 bases are TGTGCCAGCAGCTTCGGGACTAGCGGGAAAGGTGAGCAGTTCTTC. The whole variable domain, remainder taken from reference TRBV11-2 and TRBJ2-1, is EAGVAQSPRYKIIEKRQSVAFWCNPISGHATLYWYQQILGQGPKLLIQFQNNGVVDDSQLPKDRFSAERLKGVDSTLKIQPAKLEDSAVYLCASSFGTSGKGEQFFGPGTRLTVL.

This clonotype came up a few times. The rearrangement joins TRBV6-2 or TRBV6-3 to TRBJ2-1; TRBD2 agrees at 12 bases. The CDR3 loop spans 17 amino acids. Germline CDR1 is MNHEY and CDR2 is SVGEGT. V shed 4 bases, J shed 8 bases, and the junction held 12 bases outside the gene matches. The CDR3 bases are TGTGCCAGCAGTTCGCCGCGGGGACTAGCGGGTTCGGATGAGCAGTTCTTC. Protein product: CASSSPRGLAGSDEQFF.

This clonotype has ten or more counts. The chain is built from TRBV30 and TRBJ1-1, with unresolved D. Germline CDR1 is GTSNPN and CDR2 is SVGIG (reference sequence). Trimming took off 3 bases at V and 0 bases at J, with 5 bases between the two ends. This CDR3 region has 12 residues. The CDR3 nucleotides are TGTGCCTGGAGGGGGTTGAACACTGAAGCTTTCTTT. Its translation is CAWRGLNTEAFF.

In its sample, this clonotype was seen a few times. The chain carries TRBV14 and TRBJ2-3; 9 positions match TRBD2. CDR1 and CDR2 (germline): SGHDN, FVKESK. This CDR3 has 16 residues. After removal of 1 base from V and 7 bases from J, the junction contained 9 bases not matched to a gene. CDR3 amino acids: CASSQVQVAGEHTQYF. The CDR3 bases are TGTGCCAGCAGCCAAGTTCAAGTAGCGGGAGAGCATACGCAGTATTTT.